These T cell receptor beta chains were read from a single sample in a study of shared clonotypes between healthy human individuals. Assay: immunoSEQ multiplex PCR; the TCRdb copy retains only in-frame clones and omits some. The sample lists 2 million or so clones; around 96% were seen once. Sequenced: naive CD8+ T cells sorted from blood. The receptors shown here come from a man between 18 and 35 years old in good health. Each CDR3 is given with its conserved first and last residue. The order of the fields is V gene, clone size, J gene, CDR3 protein. Rows give clone size only sometimes, using once, few, many, or a class for an expanded clone.

V: TRBV6-1
size: once
J: TRBJ1-2
CDR3: CASSEVGPFTGGHGYTF

V: TRBV29-1
size: -
J: TRBJ2-7
CDR3: CSVLLMGNSRYEQYF

V: TRBV21-1
size: -
J: TRBJ2-7
CDR3: CASSPVGDRRNYEQYF

V: TRBV27
size: -
J: TRBJ2-7
CDR3: CASSVGQGTYEQYF

V: TRBV4-1
size: once
J: TRBJ2-7
CDR3: CASSLSGSTYEQYF

V: TRBV7-8
size: -
J: TRBJ2-5
CDR3: CASRGPGTRETQYF

V: TRBV4-2
size: -
J: TRBJ2-5
CDR3: CASSQEPLAEGETQYF

V: TRBV5-6
size: -
J: TRBJ1-2
CDR3: CASSFLPIPGYTF

V: TRBV6-5
size: -
J: TRBJ2-7
CDR3: CASSYSGNYEQYF

V: TRBV7-9
size: -
J: TRBJ2-1
CDR3: CASSLTDEQFF

V: TRBV9
size: -
J: TRBJ2-5
CDR3: CASSAELAGAQETQYF

V: TRBV7-8
size: -
J: TRBJ2-7
CDR3: CASSLGGASYEQYF

V: TRBV9
size: -
J: TRBJ1-1
CDR3: CASSYLGQAFEEAFF

V: TRBV7-8
size: -
J: TRBJ2-7
CDR3: CASGLLGGIVHEQYF

V: TRBV14
size: -
J: TRBJ2-7
CDR3: CASSQSGQTYEQYF